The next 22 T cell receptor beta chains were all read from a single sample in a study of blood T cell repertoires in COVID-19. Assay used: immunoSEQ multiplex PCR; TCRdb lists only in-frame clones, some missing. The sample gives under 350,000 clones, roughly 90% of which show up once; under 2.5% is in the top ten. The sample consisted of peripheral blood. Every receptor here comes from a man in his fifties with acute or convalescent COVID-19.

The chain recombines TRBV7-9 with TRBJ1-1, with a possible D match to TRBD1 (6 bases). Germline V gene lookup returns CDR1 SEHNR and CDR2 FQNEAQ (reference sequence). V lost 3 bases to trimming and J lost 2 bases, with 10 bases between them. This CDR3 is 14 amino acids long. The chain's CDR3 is CASSLIGTNTEAFF. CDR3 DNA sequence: TGTGCCAGCAGCTTGATCGGGACAAACACTGAAGCTTTCTTT.

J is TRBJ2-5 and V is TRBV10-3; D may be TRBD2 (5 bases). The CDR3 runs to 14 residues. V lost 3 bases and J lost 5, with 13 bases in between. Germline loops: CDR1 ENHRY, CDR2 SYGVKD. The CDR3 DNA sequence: TGTGCCATCAGTGATTTCCCCGGGGAGGAGACCCAGTACTTC. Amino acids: CAISDFPGEETQYF.

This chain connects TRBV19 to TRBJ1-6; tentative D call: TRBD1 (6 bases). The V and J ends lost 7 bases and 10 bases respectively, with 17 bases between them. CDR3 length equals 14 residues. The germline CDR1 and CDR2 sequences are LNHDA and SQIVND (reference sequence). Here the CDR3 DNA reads TGTGCCAGTACCTTCAGGGGTGAAAGATCACCCCTCCACTTT. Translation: CASTFRGERSPLHF.

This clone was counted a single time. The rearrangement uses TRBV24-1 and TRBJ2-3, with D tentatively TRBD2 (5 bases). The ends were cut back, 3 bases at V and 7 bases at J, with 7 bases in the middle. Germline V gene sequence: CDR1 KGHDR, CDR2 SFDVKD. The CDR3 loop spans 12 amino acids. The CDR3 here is CATSDAGYTQYF. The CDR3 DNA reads TGTGCCACCAGTGATGCGGGTTATACGCAGTATTTT.

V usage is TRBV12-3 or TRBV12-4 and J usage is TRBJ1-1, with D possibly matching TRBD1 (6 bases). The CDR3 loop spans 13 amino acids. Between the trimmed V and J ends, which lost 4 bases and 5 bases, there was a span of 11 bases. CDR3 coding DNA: TGTGCCAGCAGTTCAGGGGATAGTACTGAAGCTTTCTTT. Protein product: CASSSGDSTEAFF.

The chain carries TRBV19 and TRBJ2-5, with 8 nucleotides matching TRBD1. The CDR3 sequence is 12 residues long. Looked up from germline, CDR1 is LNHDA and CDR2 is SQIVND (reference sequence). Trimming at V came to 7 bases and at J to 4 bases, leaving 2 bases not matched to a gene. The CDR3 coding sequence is TGTGCCAGTAAACAGGGGGGAGAGACCCAGTACTTC. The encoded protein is CASKQGGETQYF. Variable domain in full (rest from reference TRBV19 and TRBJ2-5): DGGITQSPKYLFRKEGQNVTLSCEQNLNHDAMYWYRQDPGQGLRLIYYSQIVNDFQKGDIAEGYSVSREKKESFPLTVTSAQKNPTAFYLCASKQGGETQYFGPGTRLLVL.

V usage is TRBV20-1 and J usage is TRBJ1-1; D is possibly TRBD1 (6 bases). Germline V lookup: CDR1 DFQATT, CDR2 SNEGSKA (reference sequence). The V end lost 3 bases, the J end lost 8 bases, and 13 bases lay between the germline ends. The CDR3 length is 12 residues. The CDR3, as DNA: TGCAGTGCTAGTGCTCCTGACAGGGAAGCTTTCTTT. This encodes CSASAPDREAFF.

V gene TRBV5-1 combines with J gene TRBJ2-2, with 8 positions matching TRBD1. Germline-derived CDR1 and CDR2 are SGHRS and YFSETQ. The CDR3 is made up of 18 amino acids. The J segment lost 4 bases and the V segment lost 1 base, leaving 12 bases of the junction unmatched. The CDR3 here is CASSLFAGGPGSTGELFF. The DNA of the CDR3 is TGCGCCAGCAGCTTGTTTGCAGGGGGCCCCGGAAGCACCGGGGAGCTGTTTTTT.

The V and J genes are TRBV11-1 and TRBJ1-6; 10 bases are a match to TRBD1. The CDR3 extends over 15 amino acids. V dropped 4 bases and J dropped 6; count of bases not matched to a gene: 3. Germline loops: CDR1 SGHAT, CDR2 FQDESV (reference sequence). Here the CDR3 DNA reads TGTGCCAGCAGCTCTCGACAGGGGGCTAATTCACCCCTCCACTTT. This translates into CASSSRQGANSPLHF.

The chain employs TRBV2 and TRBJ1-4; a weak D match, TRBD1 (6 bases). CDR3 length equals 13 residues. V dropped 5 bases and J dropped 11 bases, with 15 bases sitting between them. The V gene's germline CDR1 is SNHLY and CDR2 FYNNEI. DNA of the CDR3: TGTGCCAGCAGTCAGGGGCAGGAACGGAAACTGTTTTTT. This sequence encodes CASSQGQERKLFF. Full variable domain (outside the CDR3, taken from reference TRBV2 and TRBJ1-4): EPEVTQTPSHQVTQMGQEVILRCVPISNHLYFYWYRQILGQKVEFLVSFYNNEISEKSEIFDDQFSVERPDGSNFTLKIRSTKLEDSAMYFCASSQGQERKLFFGSGTQLSVL.

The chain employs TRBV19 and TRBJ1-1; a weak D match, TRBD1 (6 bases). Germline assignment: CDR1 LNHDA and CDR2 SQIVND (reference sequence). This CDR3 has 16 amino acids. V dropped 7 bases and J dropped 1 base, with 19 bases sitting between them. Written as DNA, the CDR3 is TGTGCCAGTACTAAAGACATTGACAGGCCGAACACTGAAGCTTTCTTT. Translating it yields CASTKDIDRPNTEAFF.

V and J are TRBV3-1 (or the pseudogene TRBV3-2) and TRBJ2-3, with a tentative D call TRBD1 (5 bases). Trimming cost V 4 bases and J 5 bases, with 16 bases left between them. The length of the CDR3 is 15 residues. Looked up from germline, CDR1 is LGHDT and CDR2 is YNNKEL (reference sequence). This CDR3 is CASSPGQAPEDTQYF. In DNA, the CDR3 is TGTGCCAGCAGCCCAGGGCAGGCCCCCGAAGATACGCAGTATTTT.

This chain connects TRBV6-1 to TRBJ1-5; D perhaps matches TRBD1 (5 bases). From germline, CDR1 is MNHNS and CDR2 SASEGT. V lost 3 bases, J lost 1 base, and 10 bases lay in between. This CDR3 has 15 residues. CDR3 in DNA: TGTGCCAGCAGTGACCAACAGGAAAGCAATCAGCCCCAGCATTTT. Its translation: CASSDQQESNQPQHF.

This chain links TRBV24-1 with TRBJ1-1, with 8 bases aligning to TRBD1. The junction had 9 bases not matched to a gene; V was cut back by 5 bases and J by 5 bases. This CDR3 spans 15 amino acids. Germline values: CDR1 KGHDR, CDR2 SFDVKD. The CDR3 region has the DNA TGTGCCACCAGTGTCACGCCAGGGGGCTGTACTGAAGCTTTCTTT. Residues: CATSVTPGGCTEAFF.

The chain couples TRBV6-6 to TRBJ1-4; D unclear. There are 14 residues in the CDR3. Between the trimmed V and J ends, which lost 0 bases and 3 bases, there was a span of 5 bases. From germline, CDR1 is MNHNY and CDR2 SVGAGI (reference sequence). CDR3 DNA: TGTGCCAGCAGTTACTCGACACCTAATGAAAAACTGTTTTTT. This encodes CASSYSTPNEKLFF.

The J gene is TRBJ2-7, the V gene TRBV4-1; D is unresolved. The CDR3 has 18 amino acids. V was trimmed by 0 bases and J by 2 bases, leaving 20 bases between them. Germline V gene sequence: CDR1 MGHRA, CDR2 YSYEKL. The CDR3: CASSQDLARLTHTYEQYF. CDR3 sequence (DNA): TGCGCCAGCAGCCAAGATCTGGCCCGTTTGACACATACCTACGAGCAGTACTTC.

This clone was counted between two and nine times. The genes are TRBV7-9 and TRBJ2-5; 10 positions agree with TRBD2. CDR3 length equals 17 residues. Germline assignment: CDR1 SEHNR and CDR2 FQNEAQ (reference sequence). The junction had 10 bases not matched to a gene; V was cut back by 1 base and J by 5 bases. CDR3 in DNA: TGTGCCAGCAGCTTAGGCCTAGCGGGGGCCTCGAGGGAGACCCAGTACTTC. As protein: CASSLGLAGASRETQYF.

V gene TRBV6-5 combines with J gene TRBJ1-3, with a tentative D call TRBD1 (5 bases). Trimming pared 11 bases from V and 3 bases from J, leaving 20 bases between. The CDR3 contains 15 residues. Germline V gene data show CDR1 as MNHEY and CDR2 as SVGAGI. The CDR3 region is CASRERTNFGNTIYF. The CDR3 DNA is TGTGCCTCCAGGGAAAGAACCAATTTTGGAAACACCATATATTTT.

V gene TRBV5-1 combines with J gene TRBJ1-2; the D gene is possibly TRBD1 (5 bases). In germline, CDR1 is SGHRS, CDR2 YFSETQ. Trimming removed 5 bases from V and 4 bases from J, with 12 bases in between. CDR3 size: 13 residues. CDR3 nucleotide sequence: TGCGCCAGCAGACCGGACAAGACCTATGGCTACACCTTC. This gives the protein CASRPDKTYGYTF.

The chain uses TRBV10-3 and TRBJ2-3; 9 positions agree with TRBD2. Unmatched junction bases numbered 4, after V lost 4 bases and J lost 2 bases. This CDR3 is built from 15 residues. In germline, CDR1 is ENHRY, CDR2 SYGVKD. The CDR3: CAISGRGGATDTQYF. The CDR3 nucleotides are TGTGCCATCAGTGGTCGCGGGGGGGCCACAGATACGCAGTATTTT.

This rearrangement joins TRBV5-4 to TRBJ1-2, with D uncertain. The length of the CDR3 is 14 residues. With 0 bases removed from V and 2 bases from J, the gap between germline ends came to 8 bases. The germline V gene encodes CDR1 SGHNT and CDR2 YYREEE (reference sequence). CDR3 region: CASSLDLQNYGYTF. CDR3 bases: TGTGCCAGCAGCTTGGATCTCCAGAACTATGGCTACACCTTC.

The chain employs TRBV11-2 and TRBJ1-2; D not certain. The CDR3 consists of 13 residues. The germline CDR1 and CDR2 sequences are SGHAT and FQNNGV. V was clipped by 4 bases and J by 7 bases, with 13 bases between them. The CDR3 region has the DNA TGTGCCAGCAGCTCGGCGGGAGGACGTGGCTACACCTTC. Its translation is CASSSAGGRGYTF.